The rows below give T cell receptor beta chains drawn from one sample of a study of CD4 T cell repertoires and nickel. TCRdb re-called the RT-PCR reads with MiXCR, one entry per CDR3 protein. The data contain some 150 distinct CDR3 sequences, less than 70% of them seen just once; the ten biggest clones take up approximately 61%. Sequenced: CD4+ T cells from blood, not recorded whether cultured. Receptors were obtained from a human donor in a nickel allergy study, with or without nickel allergy (not recorded which). It is not recorded whether this sample comes from one donor or several. Each CDR3 is given with its conserved first and last residue. The order of the fields is V gene, D gene, J gene, clone size, CDR3 protein, CDR3 DNA. D genes are given only for firm matches. A row's size may be missing; if present it is once, few, many or a size class.

TRBV6-2/TRBV6-3	TRBD2	TRBJ2-1	NA	CASSPIRGTSHDEQFF	TGTGCCAGCAGCCCCATCCGGGGGACTAGCCATGATGAGCAGTTCTTC
TRBV7-2	NA	TRBJ2-7	few	CASSLVAGADEQYF	TGTGCCAGCAGCTTAGTGGCAGGGGCGGACGAGCAGTACTTC
TRBV30	TRBD1	TRBJ1-2	few	CAWVPGQRRYGYTF	TGTGCCTGGGTACCGGGACAGCGTCGATATGGCTACACCTTC
TRBV5-6	NA	TRBJ1-2	NA	CASSPPGGYGYTF	TGTGCCAGCAGCCCTCCCGGGGGTTATGGCTACACCTTC
TRBV21-1	NA	TRBJ1-2	few	CASGRHYGYTF	TGTGCCAGTGGACGGCACTATGGCTACACCTTC
TRBV6-6	NA	TRBJ2-7	NA	CASRQDPQTGLGQYF	TGTGCCAGCAGGCAGGACCCACAAACGGGCCTCGGGCAGTACTTC
TRBV6-6	NA	TRBJ1-4	NA	CASRAQGSNEKLFF	TGTGCCAGCAGAGCACAGGGTTCTAATGAAAAACTGTTTTTT
TRBV6-5	NA	TRBJ1-4	NA	CASSYEGGTNEKLFF	TGTGCCAGCAGTTACGAGGGGGGAACTAATGAAAAACTGTTTTTT
TRBV20-1	NA	TRBJ1-6	few	CSARSGVRDNSPLHF	TGCAGTGCTAGATCGGGGGTAAGGGATAATTCACCCCTCCACTTT
TRBV29-1	NA	TRBJ1-1	NA	CSVLRGGNTEAFF	TGCAGCGTCCTACGGGGCGGGAACACTGAAGCTTTCTTT
TRBV21-1	NA	TRBJ2-7	NA	CASSKAGSPGQGAETNTYEQYF	TGTGCCAGCAGCAAAGCCGGTTCGCCGGGACAAGGCGCCGAGACAAACACCTACGAGCAGTACTTC
TRBV5-1	NA	TRBJ2-1	few	CASSLAGTNEQFF	TGCGCCAGCAGCTTGGCAGGTACCAATGAGCAGTTCTTC
TRBV20-1	NA	TRBJ2-7	NA	CSASRRGLSYEQYF	TGCAGTGCTAGTCGACGGGGGCTAAGCTACGAGCAGTACTTC
TRBV27	NA	TRBJ1-6	hyperexpanded	CASSWGRSSYNSPLHF	TGTGCCAGCAGTTGGGGCAGGAGCTCCTATAATTCACCCCTCCACTTT
TRBV5-1	TRBD1	TRBJ2-1	NA	CASIFFAGTGTHEQFF	TGCGCCAGCATTTTCTTTGCCGGGACAGGGACGCATGAGCAGTTCTTC
TRBV7-2	TRBD2	TRBJ2-7	NA	CASSSLAGGNEQYF	TGTGCCAGCAGCTCCCTAGCGGGGGGCAACGAGCAGTACTTC
TRBV19	NA	TRBJ1-5	NA	CASRSLNQPQHF	TGTGCCAGTAGATCTCTCAATCAGCCCCAGCATTTT
TRBV7-2	NA	TRBJ1-6	NA	CASSLDGRGNNSPLHF	TGTGCCAGCAGCTTAGATGGTAGAGGCAATAATTCACCCCTCCACTTT
TRBV20-1	NA	TRBJ1-2	few	CSARDRVANGYGYTF	TGCAGTGCTAGAGATCGGGTAGCCAATGGGTATGGCTACACCTTC
TRBV18	NA	TRBJ2-3	few	CASSPPGVALSPQYF	TGTGCCAGCTCACCACCGGGAGTAGCGCTCAGTCCGCAGTATTTT
TRBV29-1	NA	TRBJ2-7	NA	CSVCFQGRSYEQYF	TGCAGCGTCTGTTTCCAGGGGCGATCCTACGAGCAGTACTTC
TRBV5-1	TRBD2	TRBJ2-3	NA	CASTPKKLAGGQKGTDTQYF	TGCGCCAGCACCCCTAAAAAACTAGCGGGGGGGCAGAAGGGGACAGATACGCAGTATTTT
TRBV19	NA	TRBJ2-2	NA	CASSIKGTVNTGELFF	TGTGCCAGTAGTATAAAGGGGACGGTGAACACCGGGGAGCTGTTTTTT
TRBV25-1	NA	TRBJ2-1	NA	CASTGGAGSYNEQFF	TGTGCCAGCACCGGGGGAGCAGGGTCCTACAATGAGCAGTTCTTC
TRBV5-1	NA	TRBJ2-4	NA	CASSWKTGEAKNIQYF	TGCGCCAGCAGCTGGAAGACAGGCGAAGCCAAAAACATTCAGTACTTC
TRBV20-1	NA	TRBJ2-7	few	CSARADLGLLNEQYF	TGCAGTGCTAGAGCCGACTTGGGGCTGCTAAACGAGCAGTACTTC
TRBV19	NA	TRBJ2-1	NA	CASSMRSAGGNEQFF	TGTGCCAGTAGTATGAGGTCGGCAGGGGGGAATGAGCAGTTCTTC
TRBV6-5	NA	TRBJ1-5	NA	CASSYSRGAGNQPQHF	TGTGCCAGCAGTTACTCGAGAGGGGCTGGCAATCAGCCCCAGCATTTT
TRBV12-3/TRBV12-4	NA	TRBJ1-5	hyperexpanded	CASSSSTAMPQHF	TGTGCCAGCAGTTCATCGACGGCGATGCCCCAGCATTTT
TRBV7-2	TRBD1	TRBJ1-5	NA	CASSLGDSYSNQPQHF	TGTGCCAGCAGCTTAGGGGACAGCTATAGCAATCAGCCCCAGCATTTT
TRBV9	NA	TRBJ1-5	NA	CASSERDSYNQPQHF	TGTGCCAGCAGCGAACGAGACAGCTACAATCAGCCCCAGCATTTT
TRBV30	NA	TRBJ1-5	NA	CAWSAPNHQPQHF	TGTGCCTGGAGTGCGCCTAACCATCAGCCCCAGCATTTT
TRBV2	NA	TRBJ2-2	NA	CASSAQGQVTGELFF	TGTGCCAGCAGCGCTCAGGGGCAGGTCACCGGGGAGCTGTTTTTT
TRBV7-2	NA	TRBJ2-4	NA	CASTLQGPLGRIQYF	TGTGCCAGCACCCTCCAGGGCCCCTTGGGGCGCATTCAGTACTTC
TRBV7-2	NA	TRBJ2-7	NA	CASSLAREVGEQYF	TGTGCCAGCAGCTTAGCCAGGGAAGTCGGCGAGCAGTACTTC
TRBV27	TRBD1	TRBJ1-4	NA	CASSSIGQVRGEKLFF	TGTGCCAGCAGTTCAATCGGACAGGTGCGGGGTGAAAAACTGTTTTTT
TRBV28	NA	TRBJ1-4	NA	CASSSPGGGPTNEKLFF	TGTGCCAGCAGTTCCCCCGGTGGGGGTCCAACTAATGAAAAACTGTTTTTT
TRBV7-3	TRBD2	TRBJ2-1	NA	CASSPLAGRNNEQFF	TGTGCCAGCAGCCCACTAGCGGGGAGGAACAATGAGCAGTTCTTC
TRBV12-3/TRBV12-4	NA	TRBJ1-2	few	CASSVRGHYGYTF	TGTGCCAGCAGCGTCCGGGGGCACTATGGCTACACCTTC
TRBV3-1	NA	TRBJ1-1	NA	CASSQGNINTEAFF	TGTGCCAGCAGCCAAGGTAACATTAACACTGAAGCTTTCTTT
TRBV18	TRBD1	TRBJ1-1	once	CASSRYPGTGSESVTEAFF	TGTGCCAGCTCACGGTATCCCGGGACAGGCTCCGAATCGGTCACTGAAGCTTTCTTT
TRBV24-1	NA	TRBJ2-1	NA	CATSDLDRPSSYNEQFF	TGTGCCACCAGTGATTTAGACAGACCTAGCTCCTACAATGAGCAGTTCTTC
TRBV20-1	NA	TRBJ2-2	NA	CSARPLGRSNTGELFF	TGCAGTGCTAGACCACTAGGAAGATCGAACACCGGGGAGCTGTTTTTT
TRBV6-6	NA	TRBJ2-1	NA	CASIDPGSQGYNEQFF	TGTGCCAGCATCGATCCCGGGAGTCAGGGCTACAATGAGCAGTTCTTC
TRBV6-5	TRBD1	TRBJ2-5	NA	CASSYSSRGRKTQYF	TGTGCCAGCAGTTACTCGAGCAGGGGGCGAAAGACCCAGTACTTC